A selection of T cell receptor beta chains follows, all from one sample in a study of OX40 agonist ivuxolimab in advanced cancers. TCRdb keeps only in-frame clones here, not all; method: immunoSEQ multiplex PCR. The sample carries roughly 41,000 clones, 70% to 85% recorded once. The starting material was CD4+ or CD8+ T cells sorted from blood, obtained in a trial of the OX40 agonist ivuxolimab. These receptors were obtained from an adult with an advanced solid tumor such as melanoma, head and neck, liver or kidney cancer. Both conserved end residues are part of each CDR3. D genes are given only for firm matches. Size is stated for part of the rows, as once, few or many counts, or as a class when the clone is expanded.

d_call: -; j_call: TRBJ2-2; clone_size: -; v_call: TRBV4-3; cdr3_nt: TGCGCCAGCAGCCAAGATAGGAGGGTCGGCACCGGGGAGCTGTTTTTT; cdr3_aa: CASSQDRRVGTGELFF
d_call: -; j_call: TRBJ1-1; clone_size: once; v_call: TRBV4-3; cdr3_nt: TGCGCCAGCAGCCGAGGAATGAACACTGAAGCTTTCTTT; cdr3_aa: CASSRGMNTEAFF
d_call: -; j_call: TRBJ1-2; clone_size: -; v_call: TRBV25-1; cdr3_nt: TGTGCCAGCAGTGAATGGGCAGGGGGCTACACCTTC; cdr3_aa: CASSEWAGGYTF
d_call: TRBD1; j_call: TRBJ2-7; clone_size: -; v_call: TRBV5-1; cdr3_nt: TGCGCCAGCAACGAGGGACAGGGTAGTCCATACGAGCAGTACTTC; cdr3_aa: CASNEGQGSPYEQYF
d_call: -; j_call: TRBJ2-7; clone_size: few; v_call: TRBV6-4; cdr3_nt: TGTGCCAGCAGTGGGGCAGGGGCAATCTACGAGCAGTACTTC; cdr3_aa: CASSGAGAIYEQYF
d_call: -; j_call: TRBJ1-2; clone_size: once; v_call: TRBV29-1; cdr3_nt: TGCAGCGTCCCGTTAAGGGGCACCGTCTATGGCTACACCTTC; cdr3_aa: CSVPLRGTVYGYTF
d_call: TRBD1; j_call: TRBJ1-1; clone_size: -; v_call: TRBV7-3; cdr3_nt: TGTGCCAGCAGCTGGACCGGGACAGCTGAAGCTTTCTTT; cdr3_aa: CASSWTGTAEAFF
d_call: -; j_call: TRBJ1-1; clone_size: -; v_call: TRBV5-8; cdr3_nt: TGTGCCAGCAGGCTGACAGGAGGGAACACTGAAGCTTTCTTT; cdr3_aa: CASRLTGGNTEAFF
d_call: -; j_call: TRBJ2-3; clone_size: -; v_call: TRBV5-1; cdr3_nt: TGCGCCAGCAGCTTGGGGGCAGCATTTAACACAGATACGCAGTATTTT; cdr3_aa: CASSLGAAFNTDTQYF
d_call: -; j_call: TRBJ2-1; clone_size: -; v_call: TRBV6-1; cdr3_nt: TGTGCCAGCAGGGAGTCATTAGACAATGAGCAGTTCTTC; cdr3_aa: CASRESLDNEQFF
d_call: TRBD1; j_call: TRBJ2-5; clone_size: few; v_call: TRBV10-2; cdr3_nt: TGCGCCAGCACCAGAAGACAGGGTCGTGAGACCCAGTACTTC; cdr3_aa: CASTRRQGRETQYF
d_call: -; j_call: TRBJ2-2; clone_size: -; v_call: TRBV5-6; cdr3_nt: TGTGCCAGCAGCCCCGACGGGCGTCACACCGGGGAGCTGTTTTTT; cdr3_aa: CASSPDGRHTGELFF
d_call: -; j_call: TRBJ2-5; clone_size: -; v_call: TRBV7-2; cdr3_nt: TGTGCCAGCAGCTGGGGCCCGGAACGAGAGACCCAGTACTTC; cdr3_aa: CASSWGPERETQYF
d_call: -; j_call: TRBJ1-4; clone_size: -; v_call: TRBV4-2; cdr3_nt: TGTGCCAGCAGCCAAGATCAGGGACGGAATGAAAAACTGTTTTTT; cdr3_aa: CASSQDQGRNEKLFF
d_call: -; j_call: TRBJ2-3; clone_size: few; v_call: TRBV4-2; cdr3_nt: TGTGCCAGCAGCCAAGAACCCGGGGGGCACACAGATACGCAGTATTTT; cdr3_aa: CASSQEPGGHTDTQYF
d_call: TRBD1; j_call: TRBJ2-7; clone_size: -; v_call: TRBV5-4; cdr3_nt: TGTGCCAGCAGCGCAGGGGGCAGAGAGTACGAGCAGTACTTC; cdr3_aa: CASSAGGREYEQYF
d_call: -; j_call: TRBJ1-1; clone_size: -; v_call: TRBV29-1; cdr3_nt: TGCAGCGGACAAGACGGGGCTTTCTTT; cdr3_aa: CSGQDGAFF
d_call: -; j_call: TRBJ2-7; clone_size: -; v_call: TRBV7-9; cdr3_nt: TGTGCCAGCAGCTCGGATTGGGGCGAGCAGTACTTC; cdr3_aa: CASSSDWGEQYF